The source of this T cell receptor beta chain is a study of graft-versus-host responses after intestinal transplantation (dated by TCRdb to the early 2020s). In terms of the full investigation: Multivisceral, liver-intestinal, or isolated intestinal transplants were received by the recipients. Every recipient was given anti-thymocyte globulin induction, then maintenance tacrolimus and steroids for approximately 3 years. Donor T cell macrochimerism was defined as a peak of at least 4% donor T cells among recipient peripheral blood mononuclear cells. To identify alloreactive clones, pre-transplant mixed lymphocyte reaction products were sequenced and compared with unstimulated pre-transplant donor and recipient T cells. Rather than going through the commercial service, samples from a few later patients were sequenced in-house on an Illumina MiSeq and processed with MiXCR. Of the roughly 23 intestinal transplant recipients enrolled in the cohort, one of whom was a retransplant, a few patients without pretransplant specimens were excluded. After intestinal transplantation, graft-versus-host and host-versus-graft alloreactive T cell clones were followed in the graft, circulation and bone marrow using bulk TCR-beta CDR3 sequencing. General findings and caveats noted by the study authors: GvH clones were found in recipient bone marrow, and some of the GvH clones appeared earlier in ileal mucosa or blood, which is consistent with an intestinal mucosal origin. Patients with donor T cell macrochimerism had high GvH to HvG T cell clonal ratios in their allografts. The conclusions were limited by the relatively low number and heterogeneity of the intestinal transplant patients. Peak levels of circulating GvH clones were associated with declines in HvG clones early after transplant.

Preparation of the library involved the immunoSEQ multiplex PCR assay. For most patients, genomic DNA was isolated with the Qiagen DNeasy Blood and Tissue Kit and shipped frozen to Adaptive Biotechnologies for TCR sequencing. High-throughput TCR-beta CDR3 sequencing of genomic DNA from most patients was performed by Adaptive Biotechnologies. The study's own analysis went as follows. TCR sequencing data were retrieved from Adaptive's ImmunoSEQ software for some 19 patients, whereas three other patients were processed with MiXCR and VDJtools. To correct CD4 versus CD8 sorting errors, sequences present in both subsets at a frequency ratio below 5:1 were removed. CDR3 nucleotide sequences shared between donor and recipient were removed because their origin could not be assigned. To count as alloreactive, a clone needed at least 2-fold expansion over unstimulated cells and a minimum CFSE-low frequency of 0.002% (template counts) or 0.001% (read counts). Mappable clones were those detected in sequenced pre-transplant spleen, lymph node, or MLR CFSE-low populations of the donor or recipient. Cumulative frequency of alloreactive clones was calculated as a percentage of all sequences weighted by copy number. TCRdb carries this immuneACCESS record with in-frame sequences only. Its versions omit some clonotypes, under half of them owing to an unresolved V gene in the studies checked, with the rest unexplained. The D gene and trimming were derived from the DNA, and the V and J assignments and clone size from that table. This sample lists 17,000 or so clones; around two fifths were detected once. The ten biggest clones cover about 3.7% of the sample.

There are a few counts of this clone. No base quality values were provided; no much bigger clone lies one nucleotide off. V is shortened by 3 bases, J by 12 bases, and the region joining them spans 15 bases. Based on the germline V gene (reference sequence), the CDR1 and CDR2 sequences are LNHDA and SQIVND. The CDR3 runs 13 residues from the cysteine to the phenylalanine. The CDR3 DNA has 39 bases and is translated from base 1. In the paper's terms, the time point label means: cells obtained before transplantation from donor or recipient. In the mixed lymphocyte reactions, approximately 200,000 CFSE-labeled pre-transplant responders were plated with approximately 200,000 irradiated violet-dye-labeled stimulators and cultured for 6 days. After the mixed lymphocyte reaction, proliferating CD3+CD4+CFSE-low and CD3+CD8+CFSE-low responder cells were FACS-sorted on a BD Influx sorter.

The sequence came from a human patient who received an intestinal transplant. The chain couples TRBV19 to TRBJ2-1; there is no confident call for the D gene. Sequences were derived from alloreactive CD8+ T cells from a mixed lymphocyte reaction culture, sampled before intestinal transplant. In light of the paper, this sample's cell subset or site label describes: CFSE-low proliferating T cells sorted from roughly 6-day pre-transplant mixed lymphocyte reaction (GvH or HvG direction). The CDR3: CASSILVVTVQFF. The DNA is as follows: TGTGCCAGTAGTATCCTGGTAGTTACGGTGCAGTTCTTC.